This T cell receptor (beta chain) stems from a study of blood T cells in healthy people across ages. Study-level findings and limits: Across the age range, TCR beta diversity per million T cells fell in a roughly linear way.

In its sample, this clonotype was seen a few times. Its antigen is not identified. The second PCR ran about 6 to 11 cycles with a sample-barcoded 5' primer and J-beta primers. TCRdb passed the 5' RACE reads through MiXCR, listing each CDR3 protein once. Here the sample spans about a million distinct CDR3 sequences, roughly 51% being singletons. Around 9.4 milliliters was the volume of peripheral blood drawn from each donor. V shed 3 bases and J shed 4 bases, with 4 bases lying between them. The CDR3 has 12 residues. Germline V gene sequence: CDR1 SGHTA, CDR2 FQGNSA. The sample comprised blood. The TCR sequence derives from a woman aged 60-75 years in good health. This sequence joins TRBV7-2 and TRBJ2-1, with D unclear. CDR3 coding DNA: TGTGCCAGCAGCTTTTATTACAATGAGCAGTTCTTC. Amino acids: CASSFYYNEQFF. Drawing the rest from reference TRBV7-2 and TRBJ2-1, the complete variable domain is GAGVSQSPSNKVTEKGKDVELRCDPISGHTALYWYRQSLGQGLEFLIYFQGNSAPDKSGLPSDRFSAERTGGSVSTLTIQRTQQEDSAVYLCASSFYYNEQFFGPGTRLTVL.